The 5 T cell receptor beta chains listed next were all sequenced from one sample in a study of T cell repertoires in aging, cancer and after chemotherapy. TCR beta rearrangements were amplified from peripheral blood genomic DNA. TRB rearrangements spanning V, D and J were amplified using mixed TRB-A/B primers. Using its own MiXCR run on the multiplex PCR reads, TCRdb lists one record per CDR3 protein. This table holds 9,500 to 12,000 distinct CDR3 sequences, 38% found once. Sequenced: blood. The receptors here all came from a human donor in good health.

There are a few counts of this clonotype. V is TRBV5-6 and J is TRBJ2-3; a weak D match, TRBD2 (6 bases). Germline V gene sequence: CDR1 SGHDT, CDR2 YYEEEE. Trimming stripped 1 base from V and 4 bases from J, with 19 bases between. CDR3 length: 17 residues. The CDR3 sequence is CASSLLSGGGNSDTQYF. In nucleotides, the CDR3 is TGTGCCAGCAGCTTGTTAAGCGGCGGCGGGAATTCAGATACGCAGTATTTT.

This chain uses TRBV6-1 with TRBJ2-3; D tentatively fits TRBD1 or TRBD2 (7 bases each). Trimming removed 7 bases from V and 0 bases from J, with 11 bases in between. This CDR3 is built from 14 residues. CDR1 is MNHNS, CDR2 SASEGT, per germline. CDR3 sequence (DNA): TGTGCCAGCATCCAGGGGGGGAGCACAGATACGCAGTATTTT. As protein: CASIQGGSTDTQYF.

Within the sample, this clonotype is medium-sized. The rearrangement uses TRBV30 and TRBJ2-7; TRBD1 is a possible D gene (7 bases). The CDR3 has 17 amino acids. Trimming removed 1 base from V and 2 bases from J, with 21 bases in between. Germline V gives CDR1 GTSNPN, CDR2 SVGIG (reference sequence). The CDR3 region has the DNA TGTGCCTGGAGTGAAGGCAGGGGGACTCGTACACCCTACGAGCAGTACTTC. Encoded protein: CAWSEGRGTRTPYEQYF.

This clonotype was seen a handful of times. This chain links TRBV13 with TRBJ2-3; 10 bases map to TRBD2. Germline V gene data show CDR1 as PRHDT and CDR2 as FYEKMQ (reference sequence). This CDR3 spans 17 amino acids. V lost 0 bases, J lost 3 bases, and 6 bases stayed unmatched. CDR3 sequence: CASSLGSASGRTDTQYF. The CDR3 coding sequence is TGTGCCAGCAGCTTAGGCTCGGCTAGCGGGAGAACAGATACGCAGTATTTT.

This chain joins TRBV27 and TRBJ1-1; D not resolved. This CDR3 is 13 amino acids long. Germline V gene lookup returns CDR1 MNHEY and CDR2 SMNVEV (reference sequence). With 7 bases removed from V and 1 base from J, the gap between germline ends came to 10 bases. The CDR3 nucleotides are TGTGCCAGCACCAAAAAGGGGAACACTGAAGCTTTCTTT. Amino acids: CASTKKGNTEAFF.